Only a few counts were recorded for the clone carrying this T cell receptor beta chain. Enrolled through a virtual design, the participants were between 18 and 89 years of age and came from about two dozen US areas. The data derive from a study of blood T cell repertoires in COVID-19. As for the study in general: T cells, B-cell-depleted T cells, or PBMCs provided the cDNA or gDNA that served as material.

Germline V gene data show CDR1 as MNHNS and CDR2 as SASEGT. V lost 6 bases and J lost 0, with 15 bases in between. The CDR3 has 16 residues. Original handling: Quantification of nucleated cells was approximated via reference gene primer amplification. Libraries were prepared by immunoSEQ multiplex PCR; TCRdb keeps only in-frame clonotypes and omits some of them. The DNA gave D and trimming, while V, J and clone size come from that table. This sample has some 290,000 clones, with approximately 90% found just once. Source material: PBMCs or T cells enriched from blood (not recorded which). The chain joins TRBV6-1 to TRBJ1-5; D is unresolved. The origin of this receptor is a woman in her forties with acute COVID-19. The CDR3 DNA sequence: TGTGCCAGCAGCGAAATGGGCTCTTATAGCAATCAGCCCCAGCATTTT. Translating gives CASSEMGSYSNQPQHF.